This is a list of T cell receptor beta chains from one sample in a study of cytomegalovirus exposure and HLA in healthy donors. TCRdb's copy holds only in-frame clones and misses some; the assay was immunoSEQ multiplex PCR. The repertoire holds about 220,000 clones, around 76% seen once, with around 6% in the top ten. The specimen sequenced was PBMCs. Receptors were obtained from a man aged 35 to 55 in good health and CMV-seropositive. Each CDR3 is given with its conserved first and last residue. The order of the fields is J gene, D gene, V gene, clone size, CDR3 protein, CDR3 DNA. A D gene is named only where the DNA matches it firmly. Size is omitted from some rows. Given values are once, few, many or a class for expanded clones.

TRBJ1-1 | NA | TRBV18 | NA | CASSTSDSQGSTEAFF | TGTGCCAGCTCAACCTCGGACAGCCAAGGGAGCACTGAAGCTTTCTTT
TRBJ1-2 | TRBD1 | TRBV5-1 | NA | CASSLGGSNYGYTF | TGCGCCAGCAGCTTAGGGGGCTCTAACTATGGCTACACCTTC
TRBJ1-2 | NA | TRBV10-3 | NA | CAITHGDYGYTF | TGTGCCATCACCCACGGGGACTATGGCTACACCTTC
TRBJ1-2 | NA | TRBV18 | NA | CASSPPKGERTYGYTF | TGTGCCAGCTCACCACCGAAAGGGGAACGAACTTATGGCTACACCTTC
TRBJ2-1 | TRBD2 | TRBV6-5 | NA | CASSREDEQFF | TGTGCCAGCAGCCGGGAGGACGAGCAGTTCTTC
TRBJ2-5 | TRBD1 | TRBV10-1 | few | CASSGQGEETQYF | TGCGCCAGCAGTGGACAGGGAGAAGAGACCCAGTACTTC
TRBJ1-1 | NA | TRBV11-2 | NA | CASSFEAGGTEAFF | TGTGCCAGCAGCTTTGAAGCCGGGGGGACTGAAGCTTTCTTT
TRBJ1-2 | NA | TRBV14 | NA | CASSHYRVGGYTF | TGTGCCAGCAGCCATTACAGGGTAGGCGGCTACACCTTC
TRBJ2-1 | TRBD2 | TRBV19 | NA | CASTGRSGNYNEQFF | TGTGCCAGTACAGGGCGCAGCGGGAACTACAATGAGCAGTTCTTC
TRBJ2-5 | NA | TRBV27 | NA | CASSPPQGRETQYF | TGTGCCAGCAGTCCCCCCCAGGGGAGAGAGACCCAGTACTTC
TRBJ2-1 | NA | TRBV29-1 | NA | CSVGVYSYNEQFF | TGCAGCGTTGGAGTATACTCCTACAATGAGCAGTTCTTC
TRBJ2-2 | TRBD2 | TRBV9 | NA | CASSATTSGPTGELFF | TGTGCCAGCAGCGCCACGACTAGCGGGCCCACCGGGGAGCTGTTTTTT
TRBJ1-1 | NA | TRBV7-9 | few | CASSHGLCEAFF | TGTGCCAGCAGCCACGGACTTTGTGAAGCTTTCTTT
TRBJ1-2 | NA | TRBV7-9 | NA | CASSLERTWGYGYTF | TGTGCCAGCAGCTTAGAACGGACATGGGGCTATGGCTACACCTTC
TRBJ1-1 | TRBD1 | TRBV5-6 | NA | CASSYRDRDTEAFF | TGTGCCAGCAGCTACCGGGACAGGGACACTGAAGCTTTCTTT
TRBJ1-4 | NA | TRBV28 | NA | CASSLATATNEKLFF | TGTGCCAGCAGTTTGGCCACCGCAACTAATGAAAAACTGTTTTTT
TRBJ2-4 | NA | TRBV5-1 | NA | CASSFTTGRGNIQYF | TGCGCCAGCAGCTTCACTACTGGTCGGGGGAACATTCAGTACTTC
TRBJ1-2 | NA | TRBV7-9 | NA | CASSLGGRTNGYTF | TGTGCCAGCAGCTTAGGTGGACGGACAAATGGCTACACCTTC
TRBJ1-2 | TRBD1 | TRBV6-6 | NA | CASSYPDRGRYTF | TGTGCCAGCAGTTACCCGGACAGGGGGAGGTACACCTTC
TRBJ2-6 | NA | TRBV2 | once | CASHSPVPTRSGANVLTF | TGTGCCAGCCATTCCCCTGTCCCAACCAGATCTGGGGCCAACGTCCTGACTTTC
TRBJ1-5 | NA | TRBV6-6 | NA | CASSYSLSNQPQHF | TGTGCCAGCAGTTACTCTCTCAGCAATCAGCCCCAGCATTTT
TRBJ2-3 | TRBD1 | TRBV2 | NA | CASSLTGVKDTQYF | TGTGCCAGCAGCTTGACAGGGGTAAAAGATACGCAGTATTTT
TRBJ1-1 | NA | TRBV19 | NA | CASKSGYTEAFF | TGTGCCAGTAAATCGGGATACACTGAAGCTTTCTTT
TRBJ1-2 | NA | TRBV11-2 | once | CASSLYDLPRDYGYTF | TGTGCCAGCAGCTTATATGATCTCCCCAGGGACTATGGCTACACCTTC
TRBJ2-2 | NA | TRBV11-3 | NA | CASSPPGNTDTGELFF | TGTGCCAGCAGCCCGCCAGGGAACACGGACACCGGGGAGCTGTTTTTT
TRBJ2-7 | TRBD2 | TRBV9 | NA | CADLASGREYYEQYF | TGTGCAGATCTGGCTAGCGGGAGGGAGTACTACGAGCAGTACTTC
TRBJ1-1 | NA | TRBV9 | NA | CASSSRGNTEAFF | TGTGCCAGCAGCTCCCGGGGGAACACTGAAGCTTTCTTT
TRBJ1-1 | NA | TRBV5-5 | NA | CASSDYQGGAFF | TGTGCCAGCAGCGATTATCAGGGTGGGGCTTTCTTT